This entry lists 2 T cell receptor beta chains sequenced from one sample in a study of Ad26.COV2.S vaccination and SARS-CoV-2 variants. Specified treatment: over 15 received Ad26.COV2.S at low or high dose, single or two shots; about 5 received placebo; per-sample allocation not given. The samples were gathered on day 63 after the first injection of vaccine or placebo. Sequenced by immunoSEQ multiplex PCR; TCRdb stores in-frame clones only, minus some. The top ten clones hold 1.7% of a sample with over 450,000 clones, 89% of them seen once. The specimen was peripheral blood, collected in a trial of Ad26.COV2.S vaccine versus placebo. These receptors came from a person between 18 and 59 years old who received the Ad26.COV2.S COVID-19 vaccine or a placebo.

The CDR3 reads CAWSAQGTQPQHF. CDR3 nucleotides: TGTGCCTGGAGCGCACAGGGAACTCAGCCCCAGCATTTT. This chain uses TRBV30 with TRBJ1-5, with a possible D match to TRBD1 (6 bases). Germline values: CDR1 GTSNPN, CDR2 SVGIG (reference sequence). The CDR3 is 13 amino acids. Between the trimmed V and J ends, which lost 3 bases and 6 bases, there was a span of 12 bases.

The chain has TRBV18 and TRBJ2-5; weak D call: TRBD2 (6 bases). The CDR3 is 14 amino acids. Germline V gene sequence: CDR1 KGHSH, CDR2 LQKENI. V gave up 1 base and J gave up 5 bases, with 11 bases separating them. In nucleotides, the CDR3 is TGTGCCAGCTCACCACTACCGGGAGTCGAGACCCAGTACTTC. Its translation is CASSPLPGVETQYF.